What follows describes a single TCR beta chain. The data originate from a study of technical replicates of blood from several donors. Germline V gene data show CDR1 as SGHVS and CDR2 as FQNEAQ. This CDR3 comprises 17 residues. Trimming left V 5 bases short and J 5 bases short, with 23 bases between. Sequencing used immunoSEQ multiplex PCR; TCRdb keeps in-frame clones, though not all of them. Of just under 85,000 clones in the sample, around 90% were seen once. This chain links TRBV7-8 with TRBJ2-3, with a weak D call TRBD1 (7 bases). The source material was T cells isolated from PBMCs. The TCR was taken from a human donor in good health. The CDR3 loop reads CASSNTMDRKGGDTQYF. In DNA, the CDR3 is TGTGCCAGCAGCAACACGATGGACAGGAAGGGAGGAGATACGCAGTATTTT.